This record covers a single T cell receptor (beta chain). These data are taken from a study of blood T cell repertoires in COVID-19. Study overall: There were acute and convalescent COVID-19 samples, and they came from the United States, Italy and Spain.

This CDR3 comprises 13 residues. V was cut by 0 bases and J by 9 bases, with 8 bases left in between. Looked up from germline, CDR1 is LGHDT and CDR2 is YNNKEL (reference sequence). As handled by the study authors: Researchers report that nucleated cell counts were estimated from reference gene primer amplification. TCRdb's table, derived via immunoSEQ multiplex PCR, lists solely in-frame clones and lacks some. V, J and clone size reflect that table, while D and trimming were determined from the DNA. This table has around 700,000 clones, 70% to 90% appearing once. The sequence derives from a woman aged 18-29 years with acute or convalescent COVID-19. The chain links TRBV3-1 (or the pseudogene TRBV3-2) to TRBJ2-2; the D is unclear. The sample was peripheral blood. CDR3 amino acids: CASSQDSPRELFF. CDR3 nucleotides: TGTGCCAGCAGCCAAGATAGCCCGCGGGAGCTGTTTTTT.